These 25 T cell receptor beta chains were sequenced from one sample in a study of metastatic and nonmetastatic thyroid tumors. From the PCR reads, TCRdb re-called clones with MiXCR. The data hold approximately 17,000 clones, with 25% to 35% observed a single time. All patients were treatment-naive before thyroid surgery. The sequenced sample was tumor tissue. Source of these receptors: a female donor with papillary thyroid cancer or a benign thyroid nodule (not recorded which). Some clones in this sample may be carry-over from other donors' samples.

This clone was counted ten times or more. V is TRBV20-1 and J is TRBJ2-3; 14 bases align to TRBD2. V dropped 4 bases and J dropped 8; count of bases not matched to a gene: 8. CDR1 is DFQATT and CDR2 is SNEGSKA in the germline V gene (reference sequence). CDR3 length: 15 amino acids. The CDR3 DNA reads TGCAGTGCTACCGCCGAGGGGACTAGCGGGAGTACGCAGTATTTT. This gives the protein CSATAEGTSGSTQYF.

This clone was detected a few times. This sequence may be a read error, since a much larger clone differs from it by one base. The identical CDR3 is also encoded by other nucleotide sequences in the sample. The chain couples TRBV20-1 to TRBJ2-7; no reliable D call. The germline V gene has CDR1 DFQATT and CDR2 SNEGSKA (reference sequence). The CDR3 has 10 amino acids. Between the trimmed V and J ends, which lost 6 bases and 6 bases, there was a span of 9 bases. CDR3 protein: CSAGRLEQYF. The CDR3 DNA follows: TGCAGTGCAGGTCGTCTCGAGCAGTACTTC.

This rearrangement joins TRBV18 to TRBJ1-4, with a tentative D call TRBD1 (5 bases). The germline V gene has CDR1 KGHSH and CDR2 LQKENI. Trimming shortened V by 1 base and J by 4 bases, and 10 bases separated the two germline ends. There are 15 residues in the CDR3. The CDR3: CASSPRSGFNEKLFF. Here the CDR3 DNA reads TGTGCCAGCTCACCACGGTCAGGGTTTAATGAAAAACTGTTTTTT.

This clone was counted only a few times. V is TRBV19 and J is TRBJ2-1, with 9 bases that match TRBD2. The CDR3 length is 14 residues. Germline loops: CDR1 LNHDA, CDR2 SQIVND (reference sequence). V lost 5 bases, J lost 6 bases, and 5 bases stayed unmatched. DNA of the CDR3: TGTGCCAGTAGTTTTGGACTAGCGACCAATGAGCAGTTCTTC. It yields the protein CASSFGLATNEQFF. The full variable domain, completed using reference TRBV19 and TRBJ2-1, is DGGITQSPKYLFRKEGQNVTLSCEQNLNHDAMYWYRQDPGQGLRLIYYSQIVNDFQKGDIAEGYSVSREKKESFPLTVTSAQKNPTAFYLCASSFGLATNEQFFGPGTRLTVL.

The sample holds many counts of this clone. The same CDR3 can be traced to other DNA sequences in this sample. The chain combines TRBV14 with TRBJ2-2; 10 positions match TRBD2. The CDR3 covers 15 residues. Germline assignment: CDR1 SGHDN and CDR2 FVKESK. V lost 1 base and J lost 4; bases outside the gene matches: 0. CDR3 nucleotide sequence: TGTGCCAGCAGCCAAGGACTAGCGGGCACCGGGGAGCTGTTTTTT. Translation: CASSQGLAGTGELFF.

The chain carries TRBV19 and TRBJ2-3; no definite D call. CDR1 LNHDA and CDR2 SQIVND come from the germline V gene (reference sequence). Trimming stripped 3 bases from V and 2 bases from J, with 12 bases between. This CDR3 contains 15 residues. The DNA of the CDR3 is TGTGCCAGTAGTATTGGGCAGGCTTACACAGATACGCAGTATTTT. This sequence encodes CASSIGQAYTDTQYF.

J is TRBJ2-7 and V is TRBV11-3; the D is unclear. The ends were cut back, 1 base at V and 4 bases at J, with 5 bases in the middle. The CDR3 has 12 residues. Germline CDR1 SGHNT, CDR2 YENEEA. The CDR3 loop reads CASSLGEYEQYF. As DNA, the CDR3 is TGTGCCAGCAGCTTAGGGGAATACGAGCAGTACTTC.

The V call is TRBV6-1, the J call TRBJ1-4; D is undetermined. Per germline, CDR1 MNHNS and CDR2 SASEGT. The germline V and J ends were trimmed by 2 bases and 4 bases, with 5 bases remaining between them. The CDR3 extends over 13 amino acids. CDR3 bases: TGTGCCAGCAGTGAAACAGTTAATGAAAAACTGTTTTTT. Protein product: CASSETVNEKLFF.

Of note for this clone: Relative to the germline gene, one junction end is altered; a read error may explain this. The V gene is TRBV11-2, the J gene TRBJ2-1, with D hard to call. The CDR3 is 15 amino acids. The V gene's germline CDR1 is SGHAT and CDR2 FQNNGV. This chain's CDR3 is CASSSSIDSYNEQFF. The CDR3 DNA reads as TGTGCCAGCAGCTCGTCTATCGACTCCTATAATGAGCAGTTCTTC.

The chain combines TRBV10-3 with TRBJ2-7; 7 positions match TRBD1. The CDR3 length is 14 residues. Germline CDR1 and CDR2: ENHRY and SYGVKD. CDR3 DNA sequence: TGTGTCACTAACCGACAGGGTAACCTCTACGAGCAGTACTTC. Translated, it gives CVTNRQGNLYEQYF.

The chain is built from TRBV6-2 or TRBV6-3 and TRBJ2-7, with 10 bases lining up with TRBD2. The trim removed 2 bases at V and 3 bases at J, leaving 16 bases unmatched. Germline CDR1 MNHEY, CDR2 SVGEGT. The CDR3 totals 19 residues. CDR3 residues: CASSYRFTSGIPSLYEQYF. The CDR3 DNA reads as TGTGCCAGCAGTTACCGATTCACTAGCGGGATTCCCAGCCTCTACGAGCAGTACTTC.

This clone came up many times. This sequence joins TRBV7-2 and TRBJ1-5, with no clear D. Germline V gives CDR1 SGHTA, CDR2 FQGNSA. CDR3 length: 14 amino acids. V was shortened by 1 base and J by 2 bases, with 6 bases between the two germline ends. The CDR3 region is CASSLGGRNQPQHF. Written as DNA, the CDR3 is TGTGCCAGCAGCTTAGGCGGACGCAATCAGCCCCAGCATTTT.

J is TRBJ1-6 and V is TRBV27, with D maybe TRBD1 (6 bases). Germline lookup yields CDR1 MNHEY and CDR2 SMNVEV (reference sequence). V lost 6 bases and J 0 bases, leaving 15 bases between the germline ends. The CDR3 has 17 residues. The CDR3 region has the DNA TGTGCCAGCAGATCGAAGGGGGTCCGCTCCTATAATTCACCCCTCCACTTT. As protein: CASRSKGVRSYNSPLHF.

In its sample, this clone was seen a few times. The germline gene is not matched at one end of the junction; a read error may be the cause. The chain carries TRBV6-1 and TRBJ1-1; TRBD1 is a possible D gene (6 bases). The CDR3 consists of 14 residues. CDR1 is MNHNS and CDR2 is SASEGT in the germline V gene. CDR3 loop: CASRKGRDNTEAFF. CDR3 nucleotide sequence: TGTGCCAGCAGAAAAGGACGGGACAACACTGAAGCTTTCTTC.

The chain is built from TRBV20-1 and TRBJ2-7, with D possibly matching TRBD1 (6 bases). The V end was cut by 3 bases, the J end by 2 bases, with 17 bases between. The CDR3 length is 15 residues. Germline V gene data show CDR1 as DFQATT and CDR2 as SNEGSKA (reference sequence). In nucleotides, the CDR3 is TGCAGTGCTAGTCACACCCTACAGGGAACCTACGAGCAGTACTTC. Its translation is CSASHTLQGTYEQYF.

Ten or more counts support this clone. CDR3 DNA: TGCAGTGCTAGTGATCCGTCCTACAATGAGCAGTTCTTC. Protein product: CSASDPSYNEQFF. This rearrangement joins TRBV20-1 to TRBJ2-1; unclear D gene. In germline, CDR1 is DFQATT, CDR2 SNEGSKA (reference sequence). The V gene lost 3 bases and the J gene lost 1 base, with 7 bases spanning the gap. CDR3 length: 13 amino acids.

This clone was observed at least ten times. This chain joins TRBV6-6 and TRBJ2-2, with 7 bases that match TRBD2. The CDR3 covers 18 residues. The germline CDR1 and CDR2 sequences are MNHNY and SVGAGI (reference sequence). Trimming cost V 0 bases and J 4 bases; bases outside gene matches: 11. The CDR3 region is CASSYSGGFEASTGELFF. CDR3 DNA: TGTGCCAGCAGTTACTCGGGAGGGTTTGAGGCTAGCACCGGGGAGCTGTTTTTT.

This clone was picked up a small number of times. The gene calls are TRBV6-1 and TRBJ1-1; D gene unclear. The V and J ends lost 1 base and 1 base respectively, with 7 bases between them. The CDR3 loop spans 14 amino acids. Germline lookup yields CDR1 MNHNS and CDR2 SASEGT. CDR3 sequence: CASSEGTENTEAFF. CDR3 bases: TGTGCCAGCAGTGAAGGGACGGAGAACACTGAAGCTTTCTTT.

This clone was detected a few times. The rearrangement links TRBV30 to TRBJ2-3, with TRBD1 matching over 7 bases. With 3 bases clipped from V and 0 bases from J, the junction kept 9 bases outside the gene matches. Germline CDR1 reads GTSNPN; CDR2 reads SVGIG (reference sequence). The CDR3 loop spans 16 amino acids. CDR3 protein: CAWRSLGTASTDTQYF. The DNA of the CDR3 is TGTGCCTGGAGATCGCTCGGGACAGCTAGCACAGATACGCAGTATTTT.

This clone was seen repeatedly, ten times or more. V and J are TRBV20-1 and TRBJ1-3, with a weak D call TRBD1 (5 bases). V shed 2 bases and J shed 4 bases, with 12 bases lying between them. The germline CDR1 and CDR2 sequences are DFQATT and SNEGSKA (reference sequence). The length of the CDR3 is 14 residues. CDR3 sequence (DNA): TGCAGTGCTAGATTCTTTGGGGGGGGAAACACCATATATTTT. Protein sequence: CSARFFGGGNTIYF.

This clone is a singleton in its sample. Sequence at one end of the junction differs from germline and may be a read error. This chain uses TRBV7-8 with TRBJ2-1; 9 nucleotides align to TRBD2. This CDR3 is 15 amino acids long. The V gene's germline CDR1 is SGHVS and CDR2 FQNEAQ. The CDR3 protein is CASSVAGDPYNEQFF. CDR3 DNA: TGTGCCAGCAGCGTAGCGGGAGACCCCTACAATGAGCAGTTCTTC.

This clone was seen at least ten times. This chain joins TRBV20-1 and TRBJ2-1, with TRBD2 matching over 9 bases. Germline lookup yields CDR1 DFQATT and CDR2 SNEGSKA (reference sequence). V trimming: 7 bases; J trimming: 0 bases; junction bases outside the gene matches: 13. The CDR3 sequence is 17 residues long. The CDR3 DNA is TGCAGTGTCGCCGGGACTAGCTCTTTGAGCTCCTACAATGAGCAGTTCTTC. This translates into CSVAGTSSLSSYNEQFF.

This chain connects TRBV4-2 to TRBJ2-7; the D call may be TRBD1 or TRBD2 (5 bases each). V dropped 0 bases and J dropped 0 bases, with 12 bases sitting between them. The CDR3 has 16 residues. CDR1 is LGHNA, CDR2 YNFKEQ, per germline. CDR3 nucleotides: TGTGCCAGCAGCCAAGAAGGGACCCCCGACTCCTACGAGCAGTACTTC. Translating gives CASSQEGTPDSYEQYF.

This clone came up many times. The chain couples TRBV5-1 to TRBJ1-6; weak D call: TRBD1 (5 bases). Between the trimmed V and J ends, which lost 2 bases and 4 bases, there was a span of 10 bases. This CDR3 comprises 15 residues. The germline CDR1 and CDR2 sequences are SGHRS and YFSETQ. CDR3 nucleotide sequence: TGCGCCAGCAGCTTAGGGGATGGGTATAATTCACCCCTCCACTTT. Protein product: CASSLGDGYNSPLHF.

This clone has ten or more counts. The V and J genes are TRBV2 and TRBJ1-4; D gene ambiguous. The CDR3 consists of 11 residues. Deletions cut 10 bases from V and 4 bases from J, with 7 bases between. CDR1 and CDR2 from the germline V gene are SNHLY and FYNNEI. The chain's CDR3 is CATWYNEKLFF. DNA for the CDR3: TGTGCCACTTGGTATAATGAAAAACTGTTTTTT.